A single TCR beta chain is shown here with its context. Its antigen is undetermined. These data belong to a study of PD-1 blockade in mismatch repair-deficient tumors. From germline, CDR1 is SGDLS and CDR2 YYNGEE. CDR3 length: 12 residues. Trimming shortened V by 5 bases and J by 2 bases, and 8 bases separated the two germline ends. Sequenced by immunoSEQ multiplex PCR; TCRdb stores in-frame clones only, minus some. The sample lists 35,000 or so clones, 70% to 90% occurring once. Study results and caveats: Tumor-resident clones, often undetectable pretreatment in blood, expanded then contracted after pembrolizumab.

PCR or immunohistochemistry showed mismatch repair deficiency in every enrolled patient. The chain carries TRBV9 and TRBJ2-7, with D possibly matching TRBD1 (6 bases). This sequence originates from an adult with mismatch repair-deficient cancer. Sample: peripheral blood, taken 75 to 85 weeks after starting pembrolizumab. In nucleotides, the CDR3 is TGTGCCAGCAGTTCAGGGGCCTACGAGCAGTACTTC. Its protein product is CASSSGAYEQYF.